This T cell receptor beta chain appears in the sequencing data of a study of blood T cell repertoires in COVID-19. The overall study: Samples came from the United States, Italy and Spain, spanning acute and convalescent COVID-19. T cells, B-cell-depleted T cells, or PBMCs supplied cDNA or gDNA.

In the original analysis: Amplification of reference gene primers provided the estimated nucleated cell counts. The method was immunoSEQ multiplex PCR; TCRdb's version includes in-frame clones alone and lacks a portion of them. V and J calls plus clone size are reproduced from that table; the DNA served to infer D and trimming. The sample consists of about 39,000 clones, just over 90% of them appearing once. This clone appeared once. Sequences were obtained from peripheral blood. This sequence was found in a man aged 50 to 60 with active COVID-19.

The CDR3 loop is CASSLAMGGYRTNEKLFF. The CDR3 coding sequence is TGCGCCAGCAGCTTGGCCATGGGAGGCTACCGGACTAATGAAAAACTGTTTTTT. The chain recombines TRBV5-1 with TRBJ1-4, with D uncertain. The length of the CDR3 is 18 residues. The germline CDR1 and CDR2 sequences are SGHRS and YFSETQ. Trimming left V 0 bases short and J 2 bases short, with 17 bases between.